The 9 T cell receptor beta chains presented below share a single source sample, sequenced in a study of blood T cells in healthy people across ages. Next came a second PCR, run for about 6 to 12 cycles, which used a sample-barcoded 5' primer along with a J-beta primer mix. MiXCR, applied by TCRdb to the 5' RACE reads, yields one record per CDR3 protein. The table records 1.5 million to 2 million distinct CDR3 sequences, 35% to 50% of them present only once. Sequences were obtained from blood. The source of these receptors is a human donor in good health.

The chain recombines TRBV5-5 with TRBJ1-1; D perhaps matches TRBD1 (5 bases). CDR3 size: 13 residues. Germline CDR1 and CDR2: SGHKS and YYEKEE (reference sequence). Trimming took off 0 bases at V and 8 bases at J, with 11 bases between the two ends. CDR3 in amino acids: CASSLVQRTEAFF. DNA of the CDR3: TGTGCCAGCAGCTTGGTACAGCGGACAGAAGCTTTCTTT.

This clonotype was found once. This chain connects TRBV5-1 to TRBJ1-2, with 10 bases fitting TRBD1. Unmatched junction bases numbered 4, after V lost 4 bases and J lost 7 bases. Looked up from germline, CDR1 is SGHRS and CDR2 is YFSETQ. The CDR3 has 13 residues. Here the CDR3 reads CASSQTGGIGYTF. In DNA, the CDR3 is TGCGCCAGCAGCCAGACAGGGGGCATTGGCTACACCTTC.

The V call is TRBV4-3, the J call TRBJ2-7; 8 positions match TRBD2. Germline lookup yields CDR1 LGHNA and CDR2 YSLEER. The trim removed 1 base at V and 5 bases at J, leaving 7 bases unmatched. There are 15 residues in the CDR3. CDR3 sequence reads: CASSQVPGLADEQYF. The CDR3 region has the DNA TGCGCCAGCAGCCAAGTTCCCGGACTAGCAGACGAGCAGTACTTC.

The chain employs TRBV9 and TRBJ1-1; maybe TRBD1 (6 bases). Germline V lookup: CDR1 SGDLS, CDR2 YYNGEE. CDR3 length: 14 residues. V gave up 6 bases and J gave up 4 bases, with 16 bases separating them. The DNA for the CDR3 is TGTGCCAGCAACCCAGGGGAGTGGGGCACTGAAGCTTTCTTT. Translated, it gives CASNPGEWGTEAFF.

The V call is TRBV20-1, the J call TRBJ1-4, with a weak D call TRBD1 (5 bases). Trimming took 4 bases from V and 6 from J, leaving 12 bases between them. The CDR3 length is 13 residues. Germline CDR1 reads DFQATT; CDR2 reads SNEGSKA (reference sequence). DNA for the CDR3: TGCAGTGCTATATTCGGACAACATGAAAAACTGTTTTTT. Translated: CSAIFGQHEKLFF.

V gene TRBV27 combines with J gene TRBJ2-2, with 7 bases fitting TRBD1. The CDR3 is 16 amino acids. Germline V gene sequence: CDR1 MNHEY, CDR2 SMNVEV (reference sequence). The V gene end was trimmed by 7 bases and the J gene end by 2 bases; junction bases not matched to a gene: 10. CDR3 nucleotide sequence: TGTGCCAGCATCGGAAACACAGGGGTTAACACCGGGGAGCTGTTTTTT. It encodes CASIGNTGVNTGELFF.

The genes are TRBV29-1 and TRBJ2-2; D tentatively fits TRBD1 or TRBD2 (5 bases each). V gave up 1 base and J gave up 3 bases, with 9 bases separating them. Germline lookup yields CDR1 SQVTM and CDR2 ANQGSEA. The CDR3 is made up of 14 amino acids. The CDR3 nucleotides are TGCAGCGTTGAAGGGGGGTTTGACACCGGGGAGCTGTTTTTT. Amino acids: CSVEGGFDTGELFF.

This clonotype appeared a few times. This chain uses TRBV4-3 with TRBJ2-3; unclear D gene. Trimming removed 0 bases from V and 0 bases from J, with 7 bases in between. The CDR3 is made up of 15 amino acids. Germline V gives CDR1 LGHNA, CDR2 YSLEER. The CDR3 protein is CASSQDTGSTDTQYF. The CDR3 region has the DNA TGCGCCAGCAGCCAAGATACGGGTAGCACAGATACGCAGTATTTT.

The V call is TRBV7-2, the J call TRBJ2-1, with D possibly being TRBD2 (6 bases). Germline V gene sequence: CDR1 SGHTA, CDR2 FQGNSA. The CDR3 runs to 15 residues. V gave up 3 bases and J gave up 3 bases, with 12 bases separating them. The CDR3 sequence is CASSFMGGGYNEQFF. CDR3 nucleotides: TGTGCCAGCAGCTTTATGGGGGGAGGCTACAATGAGCAGTTCTTC.